Listed below are T cell receptor beta chains from one sample, sequenced in a study of CD8+CD57+ T cells in acquired aplastic anemia. MiXCR was run by TCRdb on the reads, yielding one entry per CDR3 protein. Found here are roughly 180,000 distinct CDR3 sequences, less than 65% of them singletons; the top ten hold 40% to 55%. Input material: sorted CD4+, CD8+, or CD8+CD57+ T cells (not recorded which) from PBMCs. These receptors originate from a human donor with severe aplastic anemia or a healthy control (not recorded which). Both conserved end residues are part of each CDR3. A D gene is named only where the DNA matches it firmly. The size entry is marked missing in some rows and otherwise reads once, few, many or a size class.

CDR3nt: TGTGCCAGCAGGCTAGTTAGCAATCAGCCCCAGCATTTT
CDR3aa: CASRLVSNQPQHF
j_gene: TRBJ1-5
d_gene: NA
v_gene: TRBV27
abundance: NA

CDR3nt: TGTGCCAGCAAACGACAGGGGATGAACACTGAAGCTTTCTTT
CDR3aa: CASKRQGMNTEAFF
j_gene: TRBJ1-1
d_gene: TRBD1
v_gene: TRBV12-3/TRBV12-4
abundance: NA

CDR3nt: TGTGCCAGCAGTGACTCTGGGAATCAGCCCCAGCATTTT
CDR3aa: CASSDSGNQPQHF
j_gene: TRBJ1-5
d_gene: NA
v_gene: TRBV5-4
abundance: NA

CDR3nt: TGCGCCAGCAGCCAAGGGGTCTTAAACACTGAAGCTTTCTTT
CDR3aa: CASSQGVLNTEAFF
j_gene: TRBJ1-1
d_gene: NA
v_gene: TRBV4-1
abundance: NA

CDR3nt: TGTGCCAGCAGTGAATTGGTCCCCAGTTATTCACCCCTCCACTTT
CDR3aa: CASSELVPSYSPLHF
j_gene: TRBJ1-6
d_gene: NA
v_gene: TRBV25-1
abundance: NA

CDR3nt: TGTGCCACCAGCAGAACAGGGGGCAGGAATGAAGCTTTCTTT
CDR3aa: CATSRTGGRNEAFF
j_gene: TRBJ1-1
d_gene: TRBD1
v_gene: TRBV15
abundance: NA

CDR3nt: TGTGCCAGCAGCCGCGATGCCCTCCTTACGCCTGAAGCTTTCTTT
CDR3aa: CASSRDALLTPEAFF
j_gene: TRBJ1-1
d_gene: NA
v_gene: TRBV7-2
abundance: NA

CDR3nt: TGTGCCAGCGTGGGGGGCCGAAGTCGGCGTGGGAACACTGAAGCTTTCTTT
CDR3aa: CASVGGRSRRGNTEAFF
j_gene: TRBJ1-1
d_gene: NA
v_gene: TRBV19
abundance: NA

CDR3nt: TGCAGCGTTGAAAGAGGGGAGGATGGCTACACCTTC
CDR3aa: CSVERGEDGYTF
j_gene: TRBJ1-2
d_gene: NA
v_gene: TRBV29-1
abundance: NA

CDR3nt: TGTGCCAGCAGCTTACTAACCGGGACTAGCGGCTACGAGCAGTACTTC
CDR3aa: CASSLLTGTSGYEQYF
j_gene: TRBJ2-7
d_gene: TRBD2
v_gene: TRBV11-1
abundance: NA

CDR3nt: TGCGCCAGCAGCGGAACTAGCGGGAGGGCCGTCTACGAGCAGTACTTC
CDR3aa: CASSGTSGRAVYEQYF
j_gene: TRBJ2-7
d_gene: TRBD2
v_gene: TRBV9
abundance: NA

CDR3nt: TGTGCCAGCAGCGCCGACGATACACAGGGGAACACTGAAGCTTTCTTT
CDR3aa: CASSADDTQGNTEAFF
j_gene: TRBJ1-1
d_gene: NA
v_gene: TRBV9
abundance: many

CDR3nt: TGTGCCAGCACAAACTCCTACGAGCAGTACTTC
CDR3aa: CASTNSYEQYF
j_gene: TRBJ2-7
d_gene: NA
v_gene: TRBV7-9
abundance: few

CDR3nt: TGCAGTGCTAGAGATATGGCCGGTAATAATTCACCCCTCCACTTT
CDR3aa: CSARDMAGNNSPLHF
j_gene: TRBJ1-6
d_gene: NA
v_gene: TRBV20-1
abundance: NA

CDR3nt: TGTGCCAGCACCGTCGGGCTAAACTATAATTCACCCCTCCACTTT
CDR3aa: CASTVGLNYNSPLHF
j_gene: TRBJ1-6
d_gene: NA
v_gene: TRBV9
abundance: NA

CDR3nt: TGTGCCACCTCGGCCCGCAGGGTGGAGACAGATACGCAGTATTTT
CDR3aa: CATSARRVETDTQYF
j_gene: TRBJ2-3
d_gene: NA
v_gene: TRBV2
abundance: NA

CDR3nt: TGTGCCAGCAGAGCCTACTGGACCGCAGAGCAGTTCTTC
CDR3aa: CASRAYWTAEQFF
j_gene: TRBJ2-1
d_gene: NA
v_gene: TRBV2
abundance: NA

CDR3nt: TGCAGTGCTAAACCGATGACAGGGGCGAGGGTTGGCTACACCTTC
CDR3aa: CSAKPMTGARVGYTF
j_gene: TRBJ1-2
d_gene: TRBD1
v_gene: TRBV20-1
abundance: NA

CDR3nt: TGTGCCAGCAGCTTAGGGACACCAAATTACTACGAGCAGTACTTC
CDR3aa: CASSLGTPNYYEQYF
j_gene: TRBJ2-7
d_gene: NA
v_gene: TRBV7-8
abundance: few

CDR3nt: TGTGCCACACCCCAGCGGGAGGTTCGGGAGACCCAGTACTTC
CDR3aa: CATPQREVRETQYF
j_gene: TRBJ2-5
d_gene: TRBD2
v_gene: TRBV19
abundance: NA

CDR3nt: TGCAGTGCCCGAAGGGGGGAAGGTACCTACGAGCAGTACTTC
CDR3aa: CSARRGEGTYEQYF
j_gene: TRBJ2-7
d_gene: NA
v_gene: TRBV20-1
abundance: NA

CDR3nt: TGTGCCAGCAGCTCCCCCACGACTAGCCCTTACGAGCAGTACTTC
CDR3aa: CASSSPTTSPYEQYF
j_gene: TRBJ2-7
d_gene: TRBD2
v_gene: TRBV7-8
abundance: once

CDR3nt: TGCGCCAGCTGGGGACAGAACTACGAGCAGTACTTC
CDR3aa: CASWGQNYEQYF
j_gene: TRBJ2-7
d_gene: TRBD1
v_gene: TRBV5-1
abundance: once